The 10 T cell receptor beta chains below were found in one sample sequenced in a study of T cell changes during pregnancy in multiple sclerosis. The assay was immunoSEQ multiplex PCR, and TCRdb's table has in-frame clones only and misses some. The table includes 38,000 or so clones, more than 90% detected once. The specimen comprised CD8+ T cells from peripheral blood mononuclear cells, sampled in the first trimester of pregnancy. The receptors were sampled from a female donor with multiple sclerosis, enrolled in a pregnancy study.

The V gene is TRBV4-1, the J gene TRBJ2-1; D may be TRBD2 (6 bases). The CDR3 spans 13 residues. Germline V gene data show CDR1 as MGHRA and CDR2 as YSYEKL. Trimming removed 0 bases from V and 9 bases from J, with 9 bases in between. This CDR3 is CASSQERGREQFF. The CDR3 region has the DNA TGCGCCAGCAGCCAAGAGCGGGGACGTGAGCAGTTCTTC.

The chain uses TRBV12-5 and TRBJ1-1, with 9 bases that match TRBD1. The CDR3 sequence is 15 residues long. The V segment lost 1 base and the J segment 3 bases; nucleotides outside the gene matches: 3. CDR1 is LGHNT, CDR2 FRNRAP, per germline. Here the CDR3 DNA reads TGTGCTAGTGGTTTGGGGACAGGGGCAGACACTGAAGCTTTCTTT. Amino acid sequence: CASGLGTGADTEAFF.

The DNA of the CDR3 is TGTGCCAGCAGCACTGACAGCGTCAATCAGCCCCAGCATTTT. It is translated as CASSTDSVNQPQHF. The chain recombines TRBV5-5 with TRBJ1-5; TRBD1 is a possible D gene (5 bases). Germline values: CDR1 SGHKS, CDR2 YYEKEE (reference sequence). The CDR3 has 14 amino acids. Trimming removed 4 bases at V and 3 bases at J, with 11 bases between.

V is TRBV7-8 and J is TRBJ2-4; the match to TRBD1 covers 8 bases. The CDR3 has 15 amino acids. Germline V lookup: CDR1 SGHVS, CDR2 FQNEAQ. Trimming at V came to 5 bases and at J to 6 bases, leaving 9 bases not matched to a gene. In DNA form, the CDR3 reads TGTGCCAGCAGCCACCTCGACAGGGGTGGAAACATTCAGTACTTC. Translated: CASSHLDRGGNIQYF.

This clone was observed once. V gene TRBV4-1 combines with J gene TRBJ2-7; 10 positions agree with TRBD1. V shed 0 bases and J 2 bases; nucleotides not matched to a gene: 4. The germline V gene has CDR1 MGHRA and CDR2 YSYEKL. This CDR3 spans 16 amino acids. The CDR3, as DNA: TGCGCCAGCAGCCAAGACCCGGGACAGGGGACCTACGAGCAGTACTTC. Protein sequence: CASSQDPGQGTYEQYF.

The chain couples TRBV2 to TRBJ1-1; D is perhaps TRBD1 (5 bases). Trimming stripped 5 bases from V and 6 bases from J, with 16 bases between. CDR1 is SNHLY and CDR2 is FYNNEI in the germline V gene. The CDR3 extends over 14 amino acids. Here the CDR3 reads CASSSAWGEPEAFF. CDR3 DNA: TGTGCCAGCAGTTCAGCATGGGGGGAACCTGAAGCTTTCTTT.

The chain carries TRBV4-1 and TRBJ2-5; no firm D call. Looked up from germline, CDR1 is MGHRA and CDR2 is YSYEKL. The length of the CDR3 is 14 residues. With 3 bases removed from V and 4 bases from J, the gap between germline ends came to 12 bases. The CDR3 DNA is TGCGCCAGCAGCCAGAGGCTTCTCATAGAGACCCAGTACTTC. Its translation: CASSQRLLIETQYF.

The chain employs TRBV7-8 and TRBJ2-3; D is perhaps TRBD2 (7 bases). Germline CDR1 and CDR2: SGHVS and FQNEAQ. V was pared by 1 base and J by 4 bases, with 18 bases between. This CDR3 is 17 amino acids long. The CDR3 nucleotides are TGTGCCAGCAGCTTAGGTGGCTCCGGGGGGCCCGCAGATACGCAGTATTTT. It encodes CASSLGGSGGPADTQYF.

The rearrangement uses TRBV9 and TRBJ2-1, with 9 bases identical to TRBD2. Germline assignment: CDR1 SGDLS and CDR2 YYNGEE. This CDR3 comprises 14 residues. Trimming removed 3 bases from V and 4 bases from J; junction bases left unmatched: 2. The CDR3 reads CASSGGGAYNEQFF. In nucleotides, the CDR3 is TGTGCCAGCAGCGGCGGGGGGGCTTACAATGAGCAGTTCTTC.

The DNA of the CDR3 is TGTGCCTGGACCCGGGACACAAATATCTATGGCTACACCTTC. Translation gives CAWTRDTNIYGYTF. The V gene is TRBV30, the J gene TRBJ1-2, with a weak D call TRBD1 (6 bases). CDR1 and CDR2 (germline): GTSNPN, SVGIG (reference sequence). The CDR3 is made up of 14 amino acids. Deletions cut 4 bases from V and 4 bases from J, with 16 bases between. The variable domain in full, completed from reference TRBV30 and TRBJ1-2, reads SQTIHQWPATLVQPVGSPLSLECTVEGTSNPNLYWYRQAAGRGLQLLFYSVGIGQISSEVPQNLSASRPQDRQFILSSKKLLLSDSGFYLCAWTRDTNIYGYTFGSGTRLTVV.